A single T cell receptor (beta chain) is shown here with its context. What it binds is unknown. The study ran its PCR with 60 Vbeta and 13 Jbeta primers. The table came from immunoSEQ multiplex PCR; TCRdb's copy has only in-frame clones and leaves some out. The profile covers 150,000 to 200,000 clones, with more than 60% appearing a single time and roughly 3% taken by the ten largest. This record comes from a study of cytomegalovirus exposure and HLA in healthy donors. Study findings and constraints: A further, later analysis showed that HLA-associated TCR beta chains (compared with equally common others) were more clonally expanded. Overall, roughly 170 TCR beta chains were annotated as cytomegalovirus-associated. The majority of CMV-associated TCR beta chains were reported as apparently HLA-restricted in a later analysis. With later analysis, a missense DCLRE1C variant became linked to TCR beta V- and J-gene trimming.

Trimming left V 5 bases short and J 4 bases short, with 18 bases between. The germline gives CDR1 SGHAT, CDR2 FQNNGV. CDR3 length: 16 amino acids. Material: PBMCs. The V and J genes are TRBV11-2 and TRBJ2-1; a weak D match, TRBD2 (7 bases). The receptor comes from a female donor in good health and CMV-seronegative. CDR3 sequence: CASSKGGRGAYNEQFF. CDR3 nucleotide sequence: TGTGCCAGCAGCAAAGGGGGGAGGGGGGCTTACAATGAGCAGTTCTTC.